The following is a TCR beta chain sequence with its context. Its antigen is still unknown. PCR employed 60 Vbeta and 13 Jbeta primers. Measured with immunoSEQ multiplex PCR; TCRdb has only the in-frame clones, and not every one. The sample records some 150,000 clones, less than 80% being singletons. J was trimmed by 0 bases and V by 7 bases; bases with no gene match: 8. The CDR3 has 15 amino acids. Germline V lookup: CDR1 SNHLY, CDR2 FYNNEI. This sample is drawn from a study of cytomegalovirus exposure and HLA in healthy donors. Study observations and caveats: Reported performance of the classifier showed diagnosis of cytomegalovirus status with high specificity and sensitivity. A few CMV-associated chains were confirmed in vitro to be specific for CMV antigens. Compared with the approximately 700-donor mean, an Asian-associated ancestry cluster reportedly had fewer N-insertions, according to a later analysis. Later work found that TCR association rates differed between HLA loci; DRB1 had the most and HLA-C the fewest.

Sequenced: PBMCs. This receptor was identified in a man aged 35 to 55 in good health and CMV-seronegative. V usage is TRBV2 and J usage is TRBJ1-2; 7 bases agree with TRBD1. The CDR3 region is CASIRGQNANYGYTF. The DNA for the CDR3 is TGTGCCAGCATCAGGGGACAGAACGCTAACTATGGCTACACCTTC.